This TCR beta chain was sequenced for a study of cytomegalovirus exposure and HLA in healthy donors. Study-level points and caveats: On later analysis, the bulk of CMV-associated TCR beta chains appeared to be HLA-restricted.

Each donor was healthy, and each was a bone marrow donor. The CDR3 has 15 residues. Germline V gene data show CDR1 as SNHLY and CDR2 as FYNNEI. As regards this clone: Its specificity is unknown. One end of the junction varies from germline; a read error may be responsible.

Primers for the PCR totalled 60 Vbeta and 13 Jbeta. This table comes from immunoSEQ multiplex PCR, and its TCRdb copy is limited to in-frame clones, with some not included. The sample lists some 87,000 clones, under 85% occurring once. Sequenced material: PBMCs. The receptor was derived from a man aged 50 to 59 in good health and CMV-seropositive. The chain employs TRBV2 and TRBJ1-6, with 9 bases that match TRBD1. The CDR3 region is CASSPLGTGSSPLNF. The CDR3, as DNA: TGTGCCAGCAGCCCCCTAGGGACAGGGAGTTCACCCCTCAACTTT.